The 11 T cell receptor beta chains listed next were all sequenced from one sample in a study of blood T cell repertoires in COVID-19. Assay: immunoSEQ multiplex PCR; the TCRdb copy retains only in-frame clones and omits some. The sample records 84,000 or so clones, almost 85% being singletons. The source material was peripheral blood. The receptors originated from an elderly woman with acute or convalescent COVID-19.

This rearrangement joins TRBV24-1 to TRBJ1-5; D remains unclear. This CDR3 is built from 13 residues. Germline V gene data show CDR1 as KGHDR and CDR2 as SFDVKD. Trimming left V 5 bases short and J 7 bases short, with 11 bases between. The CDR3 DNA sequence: TGTGCCACCAGTGCGTCCGCGGTACAGCCCCAGCATTTT. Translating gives CATSASAVQPQHF.

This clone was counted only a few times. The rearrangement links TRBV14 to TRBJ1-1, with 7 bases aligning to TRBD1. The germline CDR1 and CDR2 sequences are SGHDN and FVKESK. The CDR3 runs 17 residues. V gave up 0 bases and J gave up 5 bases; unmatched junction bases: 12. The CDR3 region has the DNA TGTGCCAGCAGCCAAGATCCCAGGGGGTATCAAGCGACTGAAGCTTTCTTT. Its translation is CASSQDPRGYQATEAFF. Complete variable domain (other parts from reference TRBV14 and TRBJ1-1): EAGVTQFPSHSVIEKGQTVTLRCDPISGHDNLYWYRRVMGKEIKFLLHFVKESKQDESGMPNNRFLAERTGGTYSTLKVQPAELEDSGVYFCASSQDPRGYQATEAFFGQGTRLTVV.

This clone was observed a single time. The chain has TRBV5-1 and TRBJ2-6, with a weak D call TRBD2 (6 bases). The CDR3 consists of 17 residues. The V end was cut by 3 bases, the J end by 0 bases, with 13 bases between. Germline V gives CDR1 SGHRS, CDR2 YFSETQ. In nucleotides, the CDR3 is TGCGCCAGCAGCTACGGGGGATCTACCTCTGGGGCCAACGTCCTGACTTTC. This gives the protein CASSYGGSTSGANVLTF. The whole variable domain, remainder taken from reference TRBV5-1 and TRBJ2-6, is KAGVTQTPRYLIKTRGQQVTLSCSPISGHRSVSWYQQTPGQGLQFLFEYFSETQRNKGNFPGRFSGRQFSNSRSEMNVSTLELGDSALYLCASSYGGSTSGANVLTFGAGSRLTVL.

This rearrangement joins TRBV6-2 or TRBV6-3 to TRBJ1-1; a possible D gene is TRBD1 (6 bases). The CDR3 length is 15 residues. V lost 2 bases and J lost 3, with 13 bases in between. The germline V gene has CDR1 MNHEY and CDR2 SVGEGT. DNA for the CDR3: TGTGCCAGCAGTTACGCAACCACAGGGTACACTGAAGCTTTCTTT. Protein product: CASSYATTGYTEAFF.

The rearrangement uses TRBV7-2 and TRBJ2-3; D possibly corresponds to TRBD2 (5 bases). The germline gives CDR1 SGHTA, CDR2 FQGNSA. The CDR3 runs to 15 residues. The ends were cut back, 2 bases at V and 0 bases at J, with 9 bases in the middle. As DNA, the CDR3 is TGTGCCAGCAGCTTATGGCAGCGGAGCACAGATACGCAGTATTTT. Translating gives CASSLWQRSTDTQYF.

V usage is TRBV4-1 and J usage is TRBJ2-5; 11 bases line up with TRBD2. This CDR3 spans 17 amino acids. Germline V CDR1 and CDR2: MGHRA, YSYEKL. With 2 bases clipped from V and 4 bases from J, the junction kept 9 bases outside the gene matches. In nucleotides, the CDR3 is TGCGCCAGCAGCCAATTAATAGCGGGGGGGCCGGGAGAGACCCAGTACTTC. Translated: CASSQLIAGGPGETQYF.

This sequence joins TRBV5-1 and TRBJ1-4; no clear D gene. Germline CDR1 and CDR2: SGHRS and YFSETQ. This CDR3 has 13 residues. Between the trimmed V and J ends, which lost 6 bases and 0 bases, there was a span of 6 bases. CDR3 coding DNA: TGCGCCAGCAAAGGAGCAACTAATGAAAAACTGTTTTTT. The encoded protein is CASKGATNEKLFF.

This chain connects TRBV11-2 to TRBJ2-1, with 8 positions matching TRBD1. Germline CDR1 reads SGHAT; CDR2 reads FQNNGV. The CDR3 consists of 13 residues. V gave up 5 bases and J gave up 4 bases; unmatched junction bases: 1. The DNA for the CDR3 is TGTGCCAGCAGCGGACAGGGTTACAATGAGCAGTTCTTC. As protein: CASSGQGYNEQFF.

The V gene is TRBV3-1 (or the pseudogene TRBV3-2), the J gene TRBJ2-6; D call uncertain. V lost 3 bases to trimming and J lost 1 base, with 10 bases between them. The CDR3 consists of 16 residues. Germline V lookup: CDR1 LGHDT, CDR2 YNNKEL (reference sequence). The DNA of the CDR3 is TGTGCCAGCAGCCATAGTATCGCTTCTGGGGCCAACGTCCTGACTTTC. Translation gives CASSHSIASGANVLTF.

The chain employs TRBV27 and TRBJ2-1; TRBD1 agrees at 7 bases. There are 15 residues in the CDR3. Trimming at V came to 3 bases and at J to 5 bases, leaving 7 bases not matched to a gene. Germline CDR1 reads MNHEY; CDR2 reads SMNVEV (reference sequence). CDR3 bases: TGTGCCAGCAGTTTGTTAGGACAGGTAAACAATGAGCAGTTCTTC. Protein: CASSLLGQVNNEQFF.

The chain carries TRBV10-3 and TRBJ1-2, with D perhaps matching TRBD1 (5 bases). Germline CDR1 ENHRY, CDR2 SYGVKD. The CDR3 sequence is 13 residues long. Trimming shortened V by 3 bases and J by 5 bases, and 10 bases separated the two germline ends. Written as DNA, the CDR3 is TGTGCCATCAGTGACTCAGGGCGATATGGCTACACCTTC. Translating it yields CAISDSGRYGYTF.